Sequencing of this T cell receptor (beta chain) was carried out in a study of cytomegalovirus exposure and HLA in healthy donors (TCRdb year 2017). About the investigation overall: According to an earlier analysis of 550 to 700 of the donors, about 190 million T cells yielded roughly 110 million unique TCR beta sequences and approximately 300 Gb of sequence data. Roughly 300 gigabases of sequencing data and about 92 million unique TCR sequences made up an early release that covered fewer than 650 HLA-typed donors. Of the 398 genotyped donors, approximately 80% fell in the genetic ancestry cluster associated with self-reported Caucasian donors. The study aimed to test whether signatures of past pathogen exposure could be identified by cataloging public T cell receptors. The T cell repertoires of under 750 subjects were profiled by immunosequencing and related to cytomegalovirus serostatus. A separate validation cohort of 100 to 150 different subjects was used in addition to the approximately 700-subject first cohort. High-throughput TCR immunosequencing, statistical association of individual TCRs with disease status, and machine learning were combined to predict cytomegalovirus infection status. A later analysis re-examined previously published TCR beta repertoires from around 670 donors and added high-resolution HLA genotyping to investigate patterns of TCR occurrence. Rather than drawing on any new phenotypic data, the later analysis identified candidate immune exposures from TCR beta sequences and the way those sequences occurred across donors. An earlier analysis of some 500 of the donors used high-throughput TCR beta sequencing to judge whether each TCR beta V gene segment behaved as functional or pseudogenic. Alongside the repertoire data, information on donor age, sex, ethnicity and CMV serostatus was compiled. A later genetic analysis took genome-wide SNP genotypes for about 65% of the 666 donors and used that subset as a discovery cohort. All discovery cohort repertoires had been generated using a single sequencing platform. Both class I and class II loci were covered by HLA typing, at four-digit resolution. Typing coverage varied by locus: roughly 629-630 donors for A, B, C, DRB1 and DQB1; roughly 520 for DQA1; more than 600 for DPA1; under 490 for DPB1. Because of strong linkage in the cohort, four or five DR-DQ haplotypes were treated as single units for association and clustering. Across some 400 genotyped donors of the cohort, an average of roughly 230,000 unique TCR beta nucleotide sequences per donor were sequenced, and 15% to 20% of those sequences were non-productive. Overall study results and their limits: A later genetic analysis reported fewer N-insertions in productive TCRs among donors in an Asian-associated ancestry cluster than the roughly 620-donor mean. Most TCR sequences were observed very rarely across donors, whereas some public TCRs were present in many individuals. The cohort was sequenced for TCR beta chains only, and without alpha or paired-chain data the features that could be detected were limited. An earlier analysis of several hundred of the donors showed that most TCR beta V segments appeared in productive rearrangements either about 87% or about 30% of the time, which broadly matched IMGT annotations. V-gene and J-gene trimming of TCR beta chains was associated with a missense DCLRE1C variant in a later genetic analysis, and the association was replicated in an independent cohort. The 87-base-pair reads could not distinguish some IMGT-functional V segments, including TRBV6-2 and TRBV6-3, so those segments were excluded. A further reported finding was that TCR beta sequences accurately predicted the HLA-A and HLA-B alleles for most subjects in the first cohort. CMV serostatus was the only immune exposure information available for the cohort. The sequencing pipeline was judged likely to have produced a cluster of highly shared sequence variants as a technical artifact. Because counts were too low, approximately 18 rarely observed V segments, including chromosome 9 orphons, were excluded from the earlier analysis of around 590 of the donors. In a later analysis, more than 15,000 TCR beta sequences were associated with specific HLA alleles at a false discovery rate of 0.05. A few of the identified cytomegalovirus-associated TCR beta chains were confirmed in vitro to be specific for cytomegalovirus antigens. It was suggested by the authors that the approach could potentially be generalized to other disease states and immunological phenotypes. The classifier was reported to diagnose cytomegalovirus status with high specificity and sensitivity in both the original cohort and the validation cohort. Assigning TCR associations to individual alleles was difficult when HLA alleles, especially DR and DQ, strongly co-occurred. In a later analysis, several top co-occurrence clusters were reported to appear linked to parvovirus B19, influenza, CMV and Epstein-Barr virus. Presence/absence analyses assumed roughly uniform sequencing depth across donors, an assumption that may not hold. Linkage disequilibrium might explain the correlated functional status among segregating V segments, but an unknown experimental factor could not be excluded. In a later analysis, most CMV-associated TCR beta chains were found to appear HLA-restricted, with HLA associations seemingly driven largely by CMV exposure. In a later analysis, HLA-associated TCR beta chains were found to be more clonally expanded and to have lower generation probabilities than equally common non-associated chains. In a later analysis, TCR association rates were found to vary across HLA loci, with the most associated TCRs seen for DRB1 alleles and the fewest for HLA-C alleles. A total of 150 or so TCR beta chains were listed by the study as associated with cytomegalovirus. Because HLA typing was unavailable for some donors at each locus, only the typed subset was used in association tests.

For this clone: There is no known antigen for this receptor. The sample holds no much larger clone one base away, and base qualities are not on file.

Libraries came from the immunoSEQ multiplex PCR assay. The multiplex PCR relied on a mix of 60 forward primers for TCR Vbeta segments and 13 reverse primers for TCR Jbeta segments. The CDR3 region of rearranged TCR beta genes was amplified from genomic DNA by a multiplex PCR assay. The amplified TCR beta libraries were sequenced on the Illumina HiSeq System as 87-base-pair reads. Per the original workflow: Across the 700 or so repertoires, a later analysis counted roughly 84 million unique TCR beta chains, approximately 12 million of which were shared by at least two donors. Raw reads were error-corrected and collapsed into unique sequences with a nearest-neighbor algorithm that merged closely related sequences to remove PCR and sequencing errors. To assign V, D and J gene segments, CDR3 sequences were aligned to IMGT reference sequences. For a sequence to be retained, a match of at least six nucleotides was required to both a V gene segment and a J gene segment. A rearrangement counted as productive if the CDR3 had no stop codons and remained in frame with V and J, and every other rearrangement counted as non-productive. Following IMGT convention, CDR3 was defined as the stretch from the second conserved V-encoded cysteine up to the conserved J-encoded phenylalanine. The earlier analysis of 500 to 600 of the donors excluded sequences that lacked an unambiguous match to a single V gene segment. An earlier analysis of 587 of the donors classified V segments as functional when productive rearrangements were above 56.7% and as segregating when the standard deviation between donors was above 5%. A statistical classification framework was developed to diagnose cytomegalovirus status using the catalog of TCR beta chain sequences. A later analysis assigned V and J genes by comparing TCR nucleotide sequences with IMGT/GENE-DB human TR gene sequences. The TCRdist pipeline was used in a later analysis to assign CDR3 sequences and most-parsimonious VDJ recombination scenarios. In a later analysis, each TCR beta chain was defined by its CDR3 amino acid sequence together with its V-gene family, and reads without a unique V-gene family were excluded. To address suspected cross-contamination and a sequencing artifact, a later analysis removed around 590 highly shared, low-generation-probability nucleotide sequences. For each public chain, a later analysis derived a clonal expansion index from normalized ranks of inferred template counts within each repertoire. In a later analysis, generation probabilities were computed with a VDJ recombination model fitted to out-of-frame rearrangements, and the resulting probabilities were checked against IGoR. A later analysis scored TCR-TCR, TCR-HLA and TCR-CMV co-occurrence with hypergeometric tests, applying a repertoire-size bias correction to TCR pairs. A later analysis estimated false discovery rates by permuting HLA or CMV assignments 20 times. In a later analysis, co-occurring TCRs were grouped with DBSCAN, and TCRdist sequence similarity was added when clustering was performed within HLA-allele-positive subsets. Repertoires with fewer than 30,000 or more than 120,000 public chains, plus five repertoires with anomalous nucleotide sharing, were excluded from co-occurrence clustering. TCRdb took this table from immuneACCESS and kept in-frame rearrangements with V and J called. Such tables lack part of the clones; where checked against another copy, unresolved V genes explain under half of the gap, and the rest is unexplained. Clone size and the V and J calls come from that table; the DNA yielded D and trimming. The sample has 170,000 or so clones on record, nearly 80% of them singletons. Of the sample, approximately 3.1% falls within the top ten clones.

CDR1 and CDR2 (MNHNS, SASEGT) derive from the germline V gene. The CDR3 has 14 amino acids, counting the end cysteine and phenylalanine. Left in the record is the CDR3 DNA by itself, 42 bases read in frame from the first base. The junction shows trimming of 9 bases on V and 2 bases on J, and the gene matches do not reach 7 bases of it. In total, 666 healthy bone marrow donors made up the cohort. All cohort members were sampled while nominally healthy, although unrecorded immune exposures were likely present. The donor tested CMV seronegative, placing the donor among the 350 to 400 seronegative members of the cohort. Each donor provided a peripheral blood sample, and peripheral blood mononuclear cells were used for TCR beta sequencing. The Qiagen DNeasy Blood Extraction Kit was used to extract genomic DNA from the blood cell samples.

The chain couples TRBV6-1 to TRBJ1-3, with 7 bases matching TRBD1. The sample comprised PBMCs. The clonotype originates from a woman aged 35 to 49 in good health and CMV-seronegative. The DNA sequence is TGTGCCAGTAACACAGGGGTTCCTGGAAACACCATATATTTT. Its protein product is CASNTGVPGNTIYF.